Listed below are T cell receptor beta chains from one sample, sequenced in a study of beta chain features in type 1 diabetes. Sequencing used immunoSEQ multiplex PCR; TCRdb keeps in-frame clones, though not all of them. The sample holds 200,000 to 300,000 clones; 20% are singletons and the top ten take around 0.029%. The sequenced sample consisted of naive CD4+ T cells from blood. Receptors originate from a woman between 40 and 50 years old with type 1 diabetes. Both conserved end residues are part of each CDR3. The D gene is left open where the match is weak. Only part of the rows carry a size: once, few, many, or a class if the clone is expanded.

d_gene: TRBD2
v_gene: TRBV14
abundance: .
j_gene: TRBJ2-1
CDR3aa: CASSPMGLAYEQFF
CDR3nt: TGTGCCAGCAGTCCGATGGGACTAGCCTATGAGCAGTTCTTC

d_gene: .
v_gene: TRBV5-4
abundance: .
j_gene: TRBJ2-7
CDR3aa: CATYPGANPYEQYF
CDR3nt: TGTGCCACTTATCCAGGGGCCAATCCCTACGAGCAGTACTTC

d_gene: .
v_gene: TRBV29-1
abundance: .
j_gene: TRBJ1-5
CDR3aa: CSVEVQGEPQHF
CDR3nt: TGCAGCGTTGAAGTACAGGGAGAGCCCCAGCATTTT

d_gene: .
v_gene: TRBV5-4
abundance: .
j_gene: TRBJ2-2
CDR3aa: CASSLREAGELFF
CDR3nt: TGTGCCAGCAGCCTGAGGGAGGCCGGGGAGCTGTTTTTT

d_gene: TRBD2
v_gene: TRBV28
abundance: few
j_gene: TRBJ2-5
CDR3aa: CASSSPGLADYQETQYF
CDR3nt: TGTGCCAGCAGTTCCCCGGGACTAGCGGATTACCAAGAGACCCAGTACTTC

d_gene: .
v_gene: TRBV27
abundance: .
j_gene: TRBJ2-3
CDR3aa: CASSPPDNTQYF
CDR3nt: TGTGCCAGCAGCCCCCCGGACAATACGCAGTATTTT

d_gene: .
v_gene: TRBV11-2
abundance: .
j_gene: TRBJ2-7
CDR3aa: CASSAQPYEQYF
CDR3nt: TGTGCCAGCAGCGCACAACCCTACGAGCAGTACTTC

d_gene: .
v_gene: TRBV6-5
abundance: few
j_gene: TRBJ1-2
CDR3aa: CASSFGVRYGYTF
CDR3nt: TGTGCCAGCAGTTTCGGGGTACGTTATGGCTACACCTTC

d_gene: .
v_gene: TRBV11-1
abundance: .
j_gene: TRBJ2-7
CDR3aa: CASSLNGARNEQYF
CDR3nt: TGTGCCAGCAGCTTAAATGGGGCTCGGAACGAGCAGTACTTC

d_gene: TRBD2
v_gene: TRBV4-1
abundance: few
j_gene: TRBJ2-2
CDR3aa: CASSLRGGADTGELFF
CDR3nt: TGCGCCAGCAGCCTTCGCGGGGGGGCAGACACCGGGGAGCTGTTTTTT

d_gene: .
v_gene: TRBV29-1
abundance: few
j_gene: TRBJ1-1
CDR3aa: CSVGQEPNTEAFF
CDR3nt: TGCAGCGTTGGACAGGAGCCCAACACTGAAGCTTTCTTT

d_gene: .
v_gene: TRBV10-3
abundance: few
j_gene: TRBJ2-5
CDR3aa: CAISDSNTGETQYF
CDR3nt: TGTGCCATCAGTGACTCCAACACCGGGGAGACCCAGTACTTC

d_gene: .
v_gene: TRBV19
abundance: .
j_gene: TRBJ2-1
CDR3aa: CASSRLGGEQFF
CDR3nt: TGTGCCAGTTCGAGACTCGGGGGTGAGCAGTTCTTC

d_gene: .
v_gene: TRBV5-1
abundance: .
j_gene: TRBJ2-4
CDR3aa: CASSQAKGPGHSGDIQYF
CDR3nt: TGCGCCAGCAGCCAGGCTAAGGGCCCGGGGCACTCGGGGGACATTCAGTACTTC

d_gene: TRBD1
v_gene: TRBV6-5
abundance: few
j_gene: TRBJ1-5
CDR3aa: CASTEGGGQPQHF
CDR3nt: TGTGCCAGCACCGAAGGGGGCGGACAGCCCCAGCATTTT

d_gene: TRBD1
v_gene: TRBV5-4
abundance: .
j_gene: TRBJ2-5
CDR3aa: CASSLGQGQETQYF
CDR3nt: TGTGCCAGCAGCTTGGGACAGGGGCAAGAGACCCAGTACTTC

d_gene: .
v_gene: TRBV30
abundance: .
j_gene: TRBJ1-5
CDR3aa: CAWSGLNSNQPQHF
CDR3nt: TGTGCCTGGAGTGGGCTTAATAGCAATCAGCCCCAGCATTTT

d_gene: TRBD1
v_gene: TRBV7-9
abundance: .
j_gene: TRBJ2-7
CDR3aa: CASSFPGGQGNNYEQYF
CDR3nt: TGTGCCAGCAGCTTCCCAGGGGGACAGGGGAACAACTACGAGCAGTACTTC

d_gene: .
v_gene: TRBV7-8
abundance: .
j_gene: TRBJ1-4
CDR3aa: CASSFVLSEAGEKLFF
CDR3nt: TGTGCCAGCAGCTTCGTTCTCTCCGAAGCGGGTGAAAAACTGTTTTTT

d_gene: .
v_gene: TRBV5-4
abundance: .
j_gene: TRBJ1-2
CDR3aa: CASSLTGADPYGYTF
CDR3nt: TGTGCCAGCAGTTTGACAGGCGCGGACCCCTATGGCTACACCTTC

d_gene: TRBD1
v_gene: TRBV7-6
abundance: few
j_gene: TRBJ1-1
CDR3aa: CASMRQGDTEAFF
CDR3nt: TGTGCCAGCATGCGACAGGGTGACACTGAAGCTTTCTTT

d_gene: .
v_gene: TRBV7-3
abundance: few
j_gene: TRBJ2-3
CDR3aa: CASSLYPTADTQYF
CDR3nt: TGTGCCAGCAGCTTATACCCTACGGCAGATACGCAGTATTTT